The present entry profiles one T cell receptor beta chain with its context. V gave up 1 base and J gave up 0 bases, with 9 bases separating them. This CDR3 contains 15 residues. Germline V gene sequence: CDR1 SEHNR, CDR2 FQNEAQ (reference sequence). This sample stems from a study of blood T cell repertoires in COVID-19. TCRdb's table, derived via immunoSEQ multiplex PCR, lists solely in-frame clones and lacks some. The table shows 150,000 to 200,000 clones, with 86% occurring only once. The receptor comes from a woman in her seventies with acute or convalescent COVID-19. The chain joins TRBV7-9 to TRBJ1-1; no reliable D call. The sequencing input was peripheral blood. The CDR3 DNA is TGTGCCAGCAGCTTAGTTTCGGGGTTGAACACTGAAGCTTTCTTT. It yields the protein CASSLVSGLNTEAFF.